This T cell receptor (beta chain) came from a study of T-cell memory formation after mild COVID-19. TCRalpha and TCRbeta libraries used 5'RACE with constant-segment primers and UMIs. Using its own MiXCR run on the 5' RACE reads, TCRdb lists one record per CDR3 protein. The table lists around 140,000 distinct CDR3 sequences, 6% to 6.5% of them singletons. Study-level points and caveats: What remained unconfirmed was the SARS-CoV-2 specificity of second-wave clones peaking on day 37.

This clonotype occurred many times. Antigen: not known. Germline lookup yields CDR1 SGHVS and CDR2 FQNEAQ. Trimming removed 8 bases from V and 0 bases from J; junction bases left unmatched: 12. There are 19 residues in the CDR3. This clonotype was obtained from an adult woman who had mild COVID-19 (a few samples of this study predate the infection). Cell type and time point are not known. Sequencing input: PBMCs or a T cell subset sorted from them (not recorded which). The genes are TRBV7-8 and TRBJ2-1; 14 nucleotides agree with TRBD2. The CDR3 loop reads CASGGPGLAGATSYNEQFF. The DNA of the CDR3 is TGTGCCAGCGGGGGCCCGGGACTAGCGGGAGCTACCTCCTACAATGAGCAGTTCTTC.